This T cell receptor beta chain was sequenced in a study of vaccination effects on CD4 cells after COVID-19. Across the study: Participants each got two BNT162b2 or mRNA-1273 vaccine doses.

Per the germline V gene, CDR1 is SGDLS and CDR2 is YYNGEE. This CDR3 has 14 amino acids. Trimming cost V 0 bases and J 3 bases, with 7 bases left between them. When ten to eleven days of culture had elapsed, CD4+ T cells were isolated. This individual tested PCR-positive for SARS-CoV-2 infection between March and December 2020. On days 3 and 7, fresh IL-2 medium replaced half the medium. A note on this clone: As yet, its antigen is unknown.

The method was immunoSEQ multiplex PCR; TCRdb's version includes in-frame clones alone and lacks a portion of them. The top ten clones hold approximately 10% of a sample with more than 40,000 clones, more than 75% of them seen once. The rearrangement joins TRBV9 to TRBJ2-1, with D possibly matching TRBD2 (6 bases). The sequencing used CD4+ T cells from PBMCs cultured without peptide, collected before COVID-19 vaccination. This TCR came from a human donor who had a prior SARS-CoV-2 infection. Here the CDR3 reads CASSVDGSYNEQFF. CDR3 bases: TGTGCCAGCAGCGTAGACGGGAGCTACAATGAGCAGTTCTTC. Full variable domain (rest looked up from reference TRBV9 and TRBJ2-1): DSGVTQTPKHLITATGQRVTLRCSPRSGDLSVYWYQQSLDQGLQFLIQYYNGEERAKGNILERFSAQQFPDLHSELNLSSLELGDSALYFCASSVDGSYNEQFFGPGTRLTVL.